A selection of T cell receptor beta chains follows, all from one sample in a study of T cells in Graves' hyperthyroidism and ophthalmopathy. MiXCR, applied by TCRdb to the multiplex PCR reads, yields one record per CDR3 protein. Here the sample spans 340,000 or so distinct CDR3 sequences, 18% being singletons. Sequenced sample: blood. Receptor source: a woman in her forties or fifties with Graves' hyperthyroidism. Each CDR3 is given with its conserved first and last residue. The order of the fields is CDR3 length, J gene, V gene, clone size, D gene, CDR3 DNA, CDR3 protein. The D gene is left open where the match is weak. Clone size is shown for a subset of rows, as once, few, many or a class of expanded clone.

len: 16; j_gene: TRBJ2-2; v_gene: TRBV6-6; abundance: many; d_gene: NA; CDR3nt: TGTGCCAGCAGTTACTCGGCACCCGCGAACACCGGGGAGCTGTTTTTT; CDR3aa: CASSYSAPANTGELFF
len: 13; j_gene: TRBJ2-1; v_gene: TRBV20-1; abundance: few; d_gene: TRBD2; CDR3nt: TGCAGTGCCCCGACTAGCGGGAGAAATGAGCAGTTCTTC; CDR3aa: CSAPTSGRNEQFF
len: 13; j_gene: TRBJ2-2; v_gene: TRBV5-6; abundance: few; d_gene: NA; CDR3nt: TGTGCCAGCAGCTTGTGGAACACCGGGGAGCTGTTTTTT; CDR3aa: CASSLWNTGELFF
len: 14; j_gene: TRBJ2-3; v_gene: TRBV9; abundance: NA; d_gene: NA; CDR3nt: TGTGCCAGCAGCGCACAGGGAACCACAGATACGCAGTATTTT; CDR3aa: CASSAQGTTDTQYF
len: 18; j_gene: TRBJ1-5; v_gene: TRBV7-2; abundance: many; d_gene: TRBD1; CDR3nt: TGTGCCAGCAGCCTACCACATCACAGGGGGAGGAACAATCAGCCCCAGCATTTT; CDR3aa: CASSLPHHRGRNNQPQHF
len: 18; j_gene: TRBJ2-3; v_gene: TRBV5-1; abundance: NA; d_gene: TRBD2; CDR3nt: TGCGCCAGCAGCTGGGCCCCGGGACTAGCGGGAGCGGGAGATACGCAGTATTTT; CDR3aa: CASSWAPGLAGAGDTQYF
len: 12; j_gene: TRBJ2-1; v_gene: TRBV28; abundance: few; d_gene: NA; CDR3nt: TGTGCCGCGACGACAGGTAACAATGAGCAGTTCTTC; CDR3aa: CAATTGNNEQFF
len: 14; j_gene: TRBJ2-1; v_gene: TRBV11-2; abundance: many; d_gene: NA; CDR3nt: TGTGCCAGCAGCTTAAAGCGTACCGGCGGTGAGCAGTTCTTC; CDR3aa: CASSLKRTGGEQFF
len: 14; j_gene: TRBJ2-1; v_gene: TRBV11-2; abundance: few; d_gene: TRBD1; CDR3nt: TGTGCCAGCAGCTTAGAGGACAGGGTTAATGAGCAGTTCTTC; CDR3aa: CASSLEDRVNEQFF
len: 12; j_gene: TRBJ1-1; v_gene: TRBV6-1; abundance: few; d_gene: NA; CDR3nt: TGTGCCAGCAGTACCGTGGGCGCTGAAGCTTTCTTT; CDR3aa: CASSTVGAEAFF
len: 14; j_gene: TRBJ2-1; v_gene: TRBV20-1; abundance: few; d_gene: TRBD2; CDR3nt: TGCAGCGCGACCCATCTAGCGGGGAACAATGAGCAGTTCTTC; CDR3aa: CSATHLAGNNEQFF
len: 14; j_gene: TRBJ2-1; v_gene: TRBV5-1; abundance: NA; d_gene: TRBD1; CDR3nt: TGCGCCAGCAGCCCCGGACAGGGAGACAATGAGCAGTTCTTC; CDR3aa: CASSPGQGDNEQFF
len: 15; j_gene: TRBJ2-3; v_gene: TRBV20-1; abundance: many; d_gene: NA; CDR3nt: TGCAGTGCAGGAGGGCAGGGGACCGGCACAGATACGCAGTATTTT; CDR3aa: CSAGGQGTGTDTQYF
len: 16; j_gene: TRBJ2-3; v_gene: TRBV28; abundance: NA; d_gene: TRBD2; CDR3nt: TGTGCCAGCAGTTTCAGCGGGGGCCCGTACACAGATACGCAGTATTTT; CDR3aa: CASSFSGGPYTDTQYF
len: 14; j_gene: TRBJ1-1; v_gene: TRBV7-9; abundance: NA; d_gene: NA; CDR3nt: TGTGCCAGCAGCTTAGGCCCCCTAACGACTGAAGCTTTCTTT; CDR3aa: CASSLGPLTTEAFF
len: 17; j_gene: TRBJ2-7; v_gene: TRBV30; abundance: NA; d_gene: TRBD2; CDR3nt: TGTGCCTGGGATCACCCCGAGCGGGAGAGGGGCTCCTACGAGCAGTACTTC; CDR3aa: CAWDHPERERGSYEQYF
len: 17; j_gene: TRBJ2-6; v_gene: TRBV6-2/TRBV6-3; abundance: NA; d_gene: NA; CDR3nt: TGTGCCAGCAGTTACGGGGGGCCGGGGTCTGGGGCCAACGTCCTGACTTTC; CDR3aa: CASSYGGPGSGANVLTF
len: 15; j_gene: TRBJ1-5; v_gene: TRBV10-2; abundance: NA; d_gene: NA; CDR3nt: TGCGCCAGCAGTGAGTCTGGGGAGACTTATCAGCCCCAGCATTTT; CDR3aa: CASSESGETYQPQHF
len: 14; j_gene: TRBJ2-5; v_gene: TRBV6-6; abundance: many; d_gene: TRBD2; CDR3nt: TGTGCCAGCAGTTACCCGGGAGGACAAGAGACCCAGTACTTC; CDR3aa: CASSYPGGQETQYF
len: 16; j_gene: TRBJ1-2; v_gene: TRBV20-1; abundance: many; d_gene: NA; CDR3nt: TGCAGTGCTAGAAAACAGTCGGGGACTGCTAACTATGGCTACACCTTC; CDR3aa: CSARKQSGTANYGYTF
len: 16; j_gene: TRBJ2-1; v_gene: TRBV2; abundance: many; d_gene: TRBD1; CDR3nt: TGTGCCAGCAGACCGCATGGACAGGGGGCTTTTGATGAGCAGTTCTTC; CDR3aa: CASRPHGQGAFDEQFF
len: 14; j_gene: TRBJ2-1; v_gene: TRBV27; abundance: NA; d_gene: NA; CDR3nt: TGTGCCAGCAGTTTAGGACGACTCTACAATGAGCAGTTCTTC; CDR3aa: CASSLGRLYNEQFF
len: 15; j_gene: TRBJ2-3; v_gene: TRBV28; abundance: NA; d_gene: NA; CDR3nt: TGTGCCAGCAGTTCCCCCGGATCATTCACAGATACGCAGTATTTT; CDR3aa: CASSSPGSFTDTQYF
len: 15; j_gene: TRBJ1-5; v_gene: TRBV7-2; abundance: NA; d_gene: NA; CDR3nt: TGTGCCAGCAGCCCGACGGGACAAGGTAATCAGCCCCAGCATTTT; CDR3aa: CASSPTGQGNQPQHF
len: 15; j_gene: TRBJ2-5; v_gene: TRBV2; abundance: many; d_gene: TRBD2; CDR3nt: TGTGCCAGCAGTAGACTAGCGGGAGTGGGAAAGACCCAGTACTTC; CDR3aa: CASSRLAGVGKTQYF
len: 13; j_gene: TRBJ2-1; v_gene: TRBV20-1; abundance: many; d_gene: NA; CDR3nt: TGCAGTGCTAGAGAAGGGGGTGGCAATGAGCAGTTCTTC; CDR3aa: CSAREGGGNEQFF
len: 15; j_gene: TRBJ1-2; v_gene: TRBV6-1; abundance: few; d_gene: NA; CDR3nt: TGTGCCAGCAGTGAAGCACGGGGGATCGGCTATGGCTACACCTTC; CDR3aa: CASSEARGIGYGYTF
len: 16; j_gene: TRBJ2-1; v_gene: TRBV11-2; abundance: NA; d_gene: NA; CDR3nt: TGTGCCAGCAGCTTAGGATCGCTCCACGACTACAATGAGCAGTTCTTC; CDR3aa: CASSLGSLHDYNEQFF
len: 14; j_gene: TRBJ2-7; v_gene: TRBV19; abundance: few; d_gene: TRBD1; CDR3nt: TGTGCCAGTAGTATGGGGACAGGTATCTACGAGCAGTACTTC; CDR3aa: CASSMGTGIYEQYF
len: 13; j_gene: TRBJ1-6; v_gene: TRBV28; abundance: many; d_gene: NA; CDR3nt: TGTGCCAGCAGTTCCAGGGTTGGCTCACCCCTCCACTTT; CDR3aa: CASSSRVGSPLHF
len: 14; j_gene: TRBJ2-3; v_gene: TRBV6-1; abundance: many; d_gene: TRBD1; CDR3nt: TGTGCCAGCAGGAGCGGACAGGGCACAGATACGCAGTATTTT; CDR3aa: CASRSGQGTDTQYF
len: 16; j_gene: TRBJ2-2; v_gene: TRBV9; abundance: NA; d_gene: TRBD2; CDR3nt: TGTGCCAGCAGCCCGGGACTAGCGGGGGGGCCCCGGGAGCTGTTTTTT; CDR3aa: CASSPGLAGGPRELFF
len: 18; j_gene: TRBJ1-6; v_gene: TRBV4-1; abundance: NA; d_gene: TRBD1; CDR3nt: TGCGCCAGCAGCCAAGTTGGCGTCAGGGGGCGTTTAAATTCACCCCTCCACTTT; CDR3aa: CASSQVGVRGRLNSPLHF
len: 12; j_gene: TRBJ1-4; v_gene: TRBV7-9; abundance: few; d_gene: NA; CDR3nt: TGTGCCAGCAGCCCCCCAGAGGGAAAACTGTTTTTT; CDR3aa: CASSPPEGKLFF
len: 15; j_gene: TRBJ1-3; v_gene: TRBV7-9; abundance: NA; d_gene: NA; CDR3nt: TGTGCCAGCAGCTATTCCGGGGTTTTTCGAAACACCATATATTTT; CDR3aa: CASSYSGVFRNTIYF
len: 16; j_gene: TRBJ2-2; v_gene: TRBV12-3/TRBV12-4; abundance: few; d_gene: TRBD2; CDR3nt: TGTGCCAGCAGTTCCGCACCCGGGGGGGACACCGGGGAGCTGTTTTTT; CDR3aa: CASSSAPGGDTGELFF
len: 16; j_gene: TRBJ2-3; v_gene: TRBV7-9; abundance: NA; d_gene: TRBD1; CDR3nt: TGTGCCAGCAGCCATTCGGACAGGGGGCGCACAGATACGCAGTATTTT; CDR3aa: CASSHSDRGRTDTQYF
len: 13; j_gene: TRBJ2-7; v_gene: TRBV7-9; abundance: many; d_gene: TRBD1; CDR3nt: TGTGCCAGCAGCTCCGGGACAGGAGATGAGCAGTACTTC; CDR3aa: CASSSGTGDEQYF
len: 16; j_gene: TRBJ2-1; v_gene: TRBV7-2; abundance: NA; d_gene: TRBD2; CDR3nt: TGTGCCAGCAGTTCAAGTCGGAGCGGGAAAATATACGAGCAGTTCTTC; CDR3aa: CASSSSRSGKIYEQFF
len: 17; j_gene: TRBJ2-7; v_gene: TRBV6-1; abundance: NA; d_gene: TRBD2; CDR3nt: TGTGCCAGCAGCTATACGGGGGGACGGGGGGTTCCCTACGAGCAGTACTTC; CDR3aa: CASSYTGGRGVPYEQYF
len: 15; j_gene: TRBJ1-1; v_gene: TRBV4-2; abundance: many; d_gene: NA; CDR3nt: TGTGCCAGCAGCCAAGCTGGGCAAGGCGACACTGAAGCTTTCTTT; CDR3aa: CASSQAGQGDTEAFF
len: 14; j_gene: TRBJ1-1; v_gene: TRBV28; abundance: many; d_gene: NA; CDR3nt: TGTGCCAGCAGTTTAATCGGCATGAACACTGAAGCTTTCTTT; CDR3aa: CASSLIGMNTEAFF
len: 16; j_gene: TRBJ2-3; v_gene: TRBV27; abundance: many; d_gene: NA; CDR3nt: TGTGCCAGCAGTTTATACCCACCTTCCGGGTCAGATACGCAGTATTTT; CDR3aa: CASSLYPPSGSDTQYF
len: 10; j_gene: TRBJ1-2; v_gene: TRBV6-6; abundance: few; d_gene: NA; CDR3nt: TGTGCCAGCAGTTACGCTGGCTACACCTTC; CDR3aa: CASSYAGYTF
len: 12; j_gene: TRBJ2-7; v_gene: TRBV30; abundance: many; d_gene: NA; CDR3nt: TGTGCCTGGAGGCCCAGCGGCGCCGAGCAGTACTTC; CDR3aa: CAWRPSGAEQYF
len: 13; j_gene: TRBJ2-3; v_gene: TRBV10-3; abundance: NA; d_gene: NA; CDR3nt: TGTGCCATCAGTGTGGCCCCCACAGATACGCAGTATTTT; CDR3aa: CAISVAPTDTQYF
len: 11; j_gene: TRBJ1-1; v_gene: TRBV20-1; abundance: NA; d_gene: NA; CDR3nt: TGCAGTGCCAAAAGAGACACTGAAGCTTTCTTT; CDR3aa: CSAKRDTEAFF
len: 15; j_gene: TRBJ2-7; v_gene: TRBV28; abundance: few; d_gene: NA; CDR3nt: TGTGCCAGCAGTTTAGGCCGGACAGCGGCCTACGAGCAGTACTTC; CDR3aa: CASSLGRTAAYEQYF
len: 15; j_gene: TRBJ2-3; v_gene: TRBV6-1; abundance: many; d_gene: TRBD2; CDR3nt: TGTGCCAGCAGTGCGACTAGCTGGGGGATCGATACGCAGTATTTT; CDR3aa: CASSATSWGIDTQYF
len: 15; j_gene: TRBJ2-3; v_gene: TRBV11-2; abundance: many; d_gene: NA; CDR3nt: TGTGCCAGCAGCTCCCAAGCAGTTAGCACAGATACGCAGTATTTT; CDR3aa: CASSSQAVSTDTQYF
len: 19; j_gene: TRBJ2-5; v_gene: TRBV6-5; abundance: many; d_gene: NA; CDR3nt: TGTGCCAGCAGTTACGGGTTCCTAGCCTCCAGTGGGGTCCAAGAGACCCAGTACTTC; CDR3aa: CASSYGFLASSGVQETQYF
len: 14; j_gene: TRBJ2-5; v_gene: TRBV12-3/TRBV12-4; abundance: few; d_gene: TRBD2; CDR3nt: TGTGCCAGCAGCCGGACTAGCGGGGCGGAGACCCAGTACTTC; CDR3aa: CASSRTSGAETQYF
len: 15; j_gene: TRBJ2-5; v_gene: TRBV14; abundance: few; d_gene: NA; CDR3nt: TGTGCCAGCAGCCAAAACAGGAGAATCCAAGAGACCCAGTACTTC; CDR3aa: CASSQNRRIQETQYF
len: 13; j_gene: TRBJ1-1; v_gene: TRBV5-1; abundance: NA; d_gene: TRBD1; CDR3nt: TGCGCCAGCAGCTTGAGACAGGGTCACGAAGCTTTCTTT; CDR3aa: CASSLRQGHEAFF
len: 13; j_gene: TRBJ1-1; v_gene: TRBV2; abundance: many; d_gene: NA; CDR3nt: TGTGCCAGCAGTGGGCAGGGTTTGGCTGAAGCTTTCTTT; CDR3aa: CASSGQGLAEAFF
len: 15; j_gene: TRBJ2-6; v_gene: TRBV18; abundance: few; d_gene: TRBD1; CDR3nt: TGTGCCAGCTCACTAGGGGGACAGGGGGCCAACGTCCTGACTTTC; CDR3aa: CASSLGGQGANVLTF
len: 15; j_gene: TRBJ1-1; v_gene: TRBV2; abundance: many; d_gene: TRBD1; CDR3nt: TGTGCCAGCATTTGGGGACAGGGGGCTAACACTGAAGCTTTCTTT; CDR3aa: CASIWGQGANTEAFF
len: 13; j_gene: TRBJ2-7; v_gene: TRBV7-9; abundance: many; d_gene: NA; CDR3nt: TGTGCCAGCAGCTTCCCCTGGGGCGACGAGCAGTACTTC; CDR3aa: CASSFPWGDEQYF